This T cell receptor beta chain was sequenced during a study of low-dose radiotherapy and immunotherapy resistance in tumors. Covering alpha and beta chains, TRAV- and TRBV-specific primers were used for the first-strand cDNA. With a constant-region primer and a V-primer adapter, TCRs were subjected to around 20 PCR cycles of amplification. MiXCR, run by TCRdb on the reads, gives a single entry per CDR3 protein. The top ten hold 9.5% to 15% of the sample, which has some 94,000 distinct CDR3 sequences, around 20% seen once. This clonotype has a count of ten or more. Time point here: after trial treatment. Treatment denoted: LDRT plus nivolumab, ipilimumab, low-dose cyclophosphamide and aspirin (RACIN trial). The ends were cut back, 0 bases at V and 8 bases at J, with 7 bases in the middle. This CDR3 spans 12 amino acids. Germline values: CDR1 MNHEY, CDR2 SVGEGT.

This chain uses TRBV6-2 or TRBV6-3 with TRBJ1-2, with D unclear. This receptor was identified in a female donor with ovarian cancer. Sample: PBMCs, taken after low-dose radiotherapy plus immunotherapy. In DNA, the CDR3 is TGTGCCAGCAGTTACTCAAGCCAGGGCTACACCTTC. Its protein is CASSYSSQGYTF.